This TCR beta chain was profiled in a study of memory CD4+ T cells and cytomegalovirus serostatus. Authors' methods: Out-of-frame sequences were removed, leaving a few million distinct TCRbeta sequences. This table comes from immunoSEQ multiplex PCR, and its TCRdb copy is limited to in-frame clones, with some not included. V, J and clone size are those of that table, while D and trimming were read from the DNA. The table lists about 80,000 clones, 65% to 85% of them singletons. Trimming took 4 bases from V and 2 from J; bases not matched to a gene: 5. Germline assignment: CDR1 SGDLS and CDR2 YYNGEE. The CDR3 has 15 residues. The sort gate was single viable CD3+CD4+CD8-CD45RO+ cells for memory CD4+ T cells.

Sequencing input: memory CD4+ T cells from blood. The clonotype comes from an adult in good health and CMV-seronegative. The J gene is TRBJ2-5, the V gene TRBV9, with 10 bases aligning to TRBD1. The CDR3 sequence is CASSPADRGQETQYF. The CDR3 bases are TGTGCCAGCAGCCCAGCGGACAGGGGGCAAGAGACCCAGTACTTC.